Below, 21 T cell receptor beta chains from the same sample are listed, as sequenced in a study of identifying expanded T cells in peripheral blood. Libraries were prepared by immunoSEQ multiplex PCR; TCRdb keeps only in-frame clonotypes and omits some of them. The sample records about 94,000 clones, 70% to 90% being singletons. Material: blood. The origin of the receptors is a person aged 18 to 70 in good health.

The chain couples TRBV18 to TRBJ1-2, with D possibly TRBD1 on 5 matching bases. The CDR3 runs 15 residues. V lost 3 bases and J 1 base, leaving 12 bases between the germline ends. Germline CDR1 is KGHSH and CDR2 is LQKENI. The CDR3 DNA reads TGTGCCAGCTCACCTCCGGGGGGAATTAACTATGGCTACACCTTC. Its protein is CASSPPGGINYGYTF.

The J gene is TRBJ2-1, the V gene TRBV27, with TRBD2 identical over 7 bases. Germline values: CDR1 MNHEY, CDR2 SMNVEV (reference sequence). CDR3 size: 14 residues. Germline trimming cut 3 bases from V and 7 bases from J; bases unmatched to any gene: 6. Written as DNA, the CDR3 is TGTGCCAGCAGTTTCGACGGGGGAGGGAATGAGCAGTTCTTC. Translated, it gives CASSFDGGGNEQFF.

The chain links TRBV6-6 to TRBJ1-2; TRBD1 matches at 8 bases. CDR3 length equals 12 residues. V lost 4 bases, J lost 7 bases, and 2 bases stayed unmatched. Germline V CDR1 and CDR2: MNHNY, SVGAGI (reference sequence). CDR3 DNA: TGTGCCAGCAGTTCGGACAGGGTTGGCTACACCTTC. Translated, it gives CASSSDRVGYTF.

The CDR3 is CASSLGSSGSYNEQFF. The CDR3 DNA is TGCGCCAGCAGCTTGGGGTCTAGCGGTTCCTACAATGAGCAGTTCTTC. The chain joins TRBV5-1 to TRBJ2-1; 7 bases are a match to TRBD2. V was clipped by 0 bases and J by 1 base; unmatched bases: 4. CDR1 and CDR2 (germline): SGHRS, YFSETQ. CDR3 length: 16 amino acids.

The CDR3 protein is CASIPSGTGANEQFF. The CDR3 nucleotides read TGTGCCAGTATCCCCTCGGGGACAGGGGCCAATGAGCAGTTCTTC. The chain is built from TRBV19 and TRBJ2-1, with 10 bases aligning to TRBD1. The CDR3 is 15 amino acids. V lost 7 bases and J lost 6; bases outside the gene matches: 9. Germline lookup yields CDR1 LNHDA and CDR2 SQIVND (reference sequence).

This clone was detected only a few times. This sequence joins TRBV6-1 and TRBJ1-6; 7 nucleotides line up with TRBD1. Losses at the gene ends were 2 bases for V and 7 bases for J; bases not matched to a gene: 8. CDR3 length: 16 amino acids. Germline assignment: CDR1 MNHNS and CDR2 SASEGT. This CDR3 reads CASSESPGRGNSPLHF. The DNA of the CDR3 is TGTGCCAGCAGTGAATCTCCCGGCAGGGGGAATTCACCCCTCCACTTT.

The chain couples TRBV10-3 to TRBJ1-6; 7 bases line up with TRBD1. CDR3 size: 14 residues. V trimming: 5 bases; J trimming: 8 bases; junction bases outside the gene matches: 6. CDR1 is ENHRY and CDR2 is SYGVKD in the germline V gene. Here the CDR3 reads CAISNDRVDSPLHF. The CDR3 DNA reads as TGTGCCATCAGTAATGACAGGGTTGATTCACCCCTCCACTTT.

The V gene is TRBV5-5, the J gene TRBJ2-7; TRBD1 agrees at 9 bases. Germline CDR1 reads SGHKS; CDR2 reads YYEKEE (reference sequence). J lost 5 bases, V lost 2 bases, and 8 bases had no gene match. The CDR3 is 15 residues long. The CDR3 region has the DNA TGTGCCAGCAGCTTCCGGGCGACAGGGGGAAACGAGCAGTACTTC. Translation gives CASSFRATGGNEQYF.

The V gene is TRBV4-1, the J gene TRBJ1-1; 9 nucleotides match TRBD1. The CDR3 covers 16 residues. The germline gives CDR1 MGHRA, CDR2 YSYEKL. Trimming at V came to 3 bases and at J to 0 bases, leaving 5 bases not matched to a gene. CDR3 in amino acids: CASSQGTGMMNTEAFF. CDR3 in DNA: TGCGCCAGCAGCCAGGGGACAGGGATGATGAACACTGAAGCTTTCTTT.

The chain joins TRBV4-2 to TRBJ2-7, with a tentative D call TRBD2 (7 bases). There are 16 residues in the CDR3. CDR1 is LGHNA, CDR2 YNFKEQ, per germline. Trimming left V 1 base short and J 0 bases short, with 13 bases between. The CDR3 reads CASSQVRRGRSYEQYF. The CDR3 DNA sequence: TGTGCCAGCAGCCAAGTTCGGCGGGGGCGCTCCTACGAGCAGTACTTC.

CDR3 sequence (DNA): TGTGCCAGCCGGCCAGGGACGGGGCCATACGAGCAGTACTTC. Translating gives CASRPGTGPYEQYF. The rearrangement links TRBV27 to TRBJ2-7; the D gene could be TRBD1 or TRBD2 (5 bases each). The germline gives CDR1 MNHEY, CDR2 SMNVEV (reference sequence). The CDR3 covers 14 residues. Trimming took off 8 bases at V and 4 bases at J, with 18 bases between the two ends.

The chain combines TRBV27 with TRBJ2-1; 8 bases line up with TRBD1. After removal of 5 bases from V and 6 bases from J, the junction contained 9 bases not matched to a gene. The CDR3 contains 15 residues. Germline assignment: CDR1 MNHEY and CDR2 SMNVEV (reference sequence). CDR3 sequence: CASSPLGQGSNEQFF. As DNA, the CDR3 is TGTGCCAGCAGTCCCCTTGGACAGGGAAGCAATGAGCAGTTCTTC.

The CDR3 loop is CASSYTGQGRTEAFF. CDR3 DNA: TGTGCCAGCAGTTACACGGGTCAGGGGCGGACTGAAGCTTTCTTT. The genes are TRBV6-5 and TRBJ1-1, with TRBD1 as a possible D gene (6 bases). Germline CDR1 MNHEY, CDR2 SVGAGI. There are 15 residues in the CDR3. The V gene lost 2 bases and the J gene lost 5 bases, with 15 bases spanning the gap.

The chain has TRBV19 and TRBJ1-2; 10 positions match TRBD1. V shed 8 bases and J 2 bases; nucleotides not matched to a gene: 2. Per the germline V gene, CDR1 is LNHDA and CDR2 is SQIVND (reference sequence). The CDR3 consists of 13 residues. In nucleotides, the CDR3 is TGTGCCAGTTGGGACAGGGGCAACTATGGCTACACCTTC. Translating gives CASWDRGNYGYTF.

The rearrangement joins TRBV5-4 to TRBJ2-3; D is tentatively TRBD1 or TRBD2 (5 bases each). Germline CDR1 is SGHNT and CDR2 is YYREEE (reference sequence). Trimming cost V 0 bases and J 8 bases, with 10 bases left between them. The CDR3 spans 13 residues. The CDR3 spells CASSLAGTGTQYF. The CDR3 nucleotides read TGTGCCAGCAGCTTGGCAGGGACGGGTACGCAGTATTTT.

The chain has TRBV6-5 and TRBJ1-1; D might be TRBD1 (5 bases). The CDR3 contains 15 residues. V gave up 0 bases and J gave up 1 base, with 9 bases separating them. CDR1 and CDR2 from the germline V gene are MNHEY and SVGAGI. The CDR3 spells CASSYSGQGNTEAFF. The CDR3 nucleotides read TGTGCCAGCAGTTACTCGGGGCAGGGGAACACTGAAGCTTTCTTT.

V usage is TRBV21-1 and J usage is TRBJ2-7; the table gives TRBD2 as D, unverified against the DNA. TRBV21-1 is reported as a pseudogene. CDR3 length: 14 residues. CDR3 in amino acids: CASSKSDYYYEQYF. CDR3 DNA: TGTGCCAGCAGCAAATCCGATTACTACTACGAGCAGTACTTC.

The rearrangement joins TRBV6-5 to TRBJ1-1; D not resolved. Trimming shortened V by 7 bases and J by 3 bases, and 18 bases separated the two germline ends. Germline CDR1 MNHEY, CDR2 SVGAGI. This CDR3 contains 15 residues. DNA of the CDR3: TGTGCCAGCATCGCGGGAGGAGGGAGGGACACTGAAGCTTTCTTT. It specifies CASIAGGGRDTEAFF.

This chain connects TRBV6-5 to TRBJ1-2, with D uncertain. V was clipped by 2 bases and J by 6 bases, with 13 bases between them. CDR1 MNHEY and CDR2 SVGAGI come from the germline V gene. This CDR3 has 14 amino acids. The DNA for the CDR3 is TGTGCCAGCAGTTACGCCCAGGAGGTCGATGGCTACACCTTC. This gives the protein CASSYAQEVDGYTF.

To note about this clone: The germline gene is not matched at one end of the junction; a read error may be the cause. The chain recombines TRBV7-9 with TRBJ2-3; D not resolved. From germline, CDR1 is SEHNR and CDR2 FQNEAQ (reference sequence). CDR3 length equals 12 residues. CDR3 nucleotide sequence: TGTGCCAGCAGCTTACAGCACAGATACGCAGTATTT. Its protein is CASSLQHRYAVF.

This clone was picked up one time. DNA for the CDR3: TGCGCCAGCAGCTTGGAGGGACAGGGGAACCTCAATGAGCAGTTCTTC. Its protein product is CASSLEGQGNLNEQFF. The chain is built from TRBV5-1 and TRBJ2-1, with 10 bases lining up with TRBD1. Germline lookup yields CDR1 SGHRS and CDR2 YFSETQ. Trimming at V came to 0 bases and at J to 6 bases, leaving 6 bases not matched to a gene. The CDR3 has 16 amino acids.